This TCR beta chain was profiled in a study of cytomegalovirus exposure and HLA in healthy donors. V was clipped by 5 bases and J by 5 bases, with 16 bases between them. The CDR3 extends over 14 amino acids. Germline CDR1 SEHNR, CDR2 FQNEAQ (reference sequence). Nominally healthy donors provided the samples, though records likely missed some immune exposures. With 60 Vbeta and 13 Jbeta primers, the PCR was carried out. Sequencing was performed with immunoSEQ multiplex PCR; in TCRdb, only in-frame clones are kept and a portion is missing. Here the sample spans some 120,000 clones, under 70% being singletons. Study results and caveats: The later analysis indicated that the majority of CMV-associated TCR beta chains appeared HLA-restricted. It has been reported that TCR beta sequences accurately predicted the HLA-A and HLA-B alleles of most subjects. A later analysis revealed that TCR association rates differed between HLA loci, peaking at DRB1 and bottoming out at HLA-C.

Of note for this clone: Its cognate antigen is unknown.

This receptor was identified in a man younger than 40 in good health and CMV-seropositive. Sequencing was performed on PBMCs. V gene TRBV7-9 combines with J gene TRBJ2-7, with a possible D match to TRBD1 (6 bases). DNA of the CDR3: TGTGCCAGCAGCCCTACAGGGTCTTTCCACGAGCAGTACTTC. This gives the protein CASSPTGSFHEQYF.